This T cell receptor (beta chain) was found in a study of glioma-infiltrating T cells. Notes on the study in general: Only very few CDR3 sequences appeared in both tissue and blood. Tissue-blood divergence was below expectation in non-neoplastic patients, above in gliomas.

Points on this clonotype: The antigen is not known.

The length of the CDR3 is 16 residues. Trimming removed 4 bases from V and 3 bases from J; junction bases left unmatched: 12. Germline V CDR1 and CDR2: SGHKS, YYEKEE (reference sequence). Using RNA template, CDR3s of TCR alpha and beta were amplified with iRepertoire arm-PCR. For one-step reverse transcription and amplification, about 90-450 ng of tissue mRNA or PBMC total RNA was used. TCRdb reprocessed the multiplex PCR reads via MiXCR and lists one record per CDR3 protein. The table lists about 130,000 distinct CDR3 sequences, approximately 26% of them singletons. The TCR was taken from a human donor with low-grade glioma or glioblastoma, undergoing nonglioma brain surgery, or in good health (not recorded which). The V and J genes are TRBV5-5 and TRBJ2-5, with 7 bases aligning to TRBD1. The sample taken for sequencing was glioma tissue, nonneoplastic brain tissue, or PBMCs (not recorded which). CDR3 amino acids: CASSTQIRTGEETQYF. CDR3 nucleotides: TGTGCCAGCAGCACCCAGATACGTACAGGGGAAGAGACCCAGTACTTC.